This T cell receptor beta chain is from a study of T cell changes during pregnancy in multiple sclerosis (dated by TCRdb to between 2018 and 2021). About the full investigation: Changes in the T cell repertoire over the course of pregnancy were examined in this study in women with multiple sclerosis.

Trimming takes 7 bases from V and 4 bases from J, and the germline ends sit 10 bases apart. For CDR1 and CDR2, the germline V gene lists MNHNS and SASEGT. The CDR3 has 12 amino acids, counting the end cysteine and phenylalanine. The CDR3 DNA has 36 bases and is translated from base 1. To prepare the library, the immunoSEQ multiplex PCR assay was applied. Drawn from immuneACCESS, this table holds only the in-frame rearrangements with V and J called that TCRdb kept. Clones are partly lost; checked studies trace under half to an unresolved V gene and leave the rest unexplained. For this sample there are about 76,000 clones; about nine tenths appear just once. Roughly 3.7% of the sample belongs to the ten largest clones. As regards this clone: This receptor's antigen is unknown. Per-nucleotide qualities are absent, and no much larger clonotype sits a single base away.

Here the sequenced sample was peripheral blood, taken after pregnancy. This receptor was identified in a female donor in good health, enrolled as a control in a pregnancy study. The chain was built from TRBV6-1 and TRBJ2-5, with the D gene uncertain. This receptor has the CDR3 CASTEEVETQYF. The bases read TGTGCCAGCACCGAGGAAGTAGAGACCCAGTACTTC.